Below, 14 T cell receptor beta chains from the same sample are listed, as sequenced in a study of T cells of healthy individuals. MiXCR, run by TCRdb on the 5' RACE reads, gives a single entry per CDR3 protein. Of around 83,000 distinct CDR3 sequences in the sample, more than 4.5% were seen once. These receptors originate from a female donor in good health.

This clonotype was seen a few times. The rearrangement links TRBV27 to TRBJ2-6; D uncertain. The length of the CDR3 is 16 residues. Trimming took off 4 bases at V and 2 bases at J, with 12 bases between the two ends. In germline, CDR1 is MNHEY, CDR2 SMNVEV (reference sequence). CDR3 residues: CASSSHGFTGANVLTF. The CDR3 bases are TGTGCCAGCAGTTCCCACGGGTTTACTGGGGCCAACGTCCTGACTTTC. The full variable domain, with the rest looked up from reference TRBV27 and TRBJ2-6, is EAQVTQNPRYLITVTGKKLTVTCSQNMNHEYMSWYRQDPGLGLRQIYYSMNVEVTDKGDVPEGYKVSRKEKRNFPLILESPSPNQTSLYFCASSSHGFTGANVLTFGAGSRLTVL.

This clonotype was counted at least ten times. The V call is TRBV7-2, the J call TRBJ1-4; D remains unclear. Germline CDR1 and CDR2: SGHTA and FQGNSA. CDR3 length: 15 amino acids. The V and J ends lost 4 bases and 0 bases respectively, with 9 bases between them. The CDR3 sequence is CASSSQAATNEKLFF. The CDR3 region has the DNA TGTGCCAGCAGCTCCCAGGCTGCAACTAATGAAAAACTGTTTTTT.

This clonotype was detected only a few times. The CDR3 loop is CASSQTQGLDTEAFF. CDR3 nucleotides: TGCGCCAGCAGCCAGACACAGGGGTTGGACACTGAAGCTTTCTTT. The chain uses TRBV4-3 and TRBJ1-1; 7 positions agree with TRBD1. The CDR3 totals 15 residues. The J segment lost 3 bases and the V segment lost 3 bases, leaving 7 bases of the junction unmatched. CDR1 and CDR2 from the germline V gene are LGHNA and YSLEER.

There are a few counts of this clonotype. The chain employs TRBV27 and TRBJ1-1; no firm D call. The germline gives CDR1 MNHEY, CDR2 SMNVEV (reference sequence). V shed 5 bases and J shed 3 bases, with 16 bases lying between them. The CDR3 has 15 amino acids. The CDR3, as DNA: TGTGCCAGCAGTCGAGTCCGGGGAGGGCACACTGAAGCTTTCTTT. It encodes CASSRVRGGHTEAFF.

This clonotype was counted many times. The rearrangement joins TRBV21-1 to TRBJ2-7; the D call of TRBD1 is as the table states it, not checked on the DNA. TRBV21-1 is classified as a pseudogene. The CDR3 length is 15 residues. The CDR3 bases are TGTGCCAGCAGCAGACCGACAGGGGCGGGTTCCCATCCCTTTTTC. Its protein product is CASSRPTGAGSHPFF.

This clonotype was recorded many times. This chain links TRBV6-6 with TRBJ1-2, with D perhaps TRBD1 (5 bases). The CDR3 runs 15 residues. Germline V CDR1 and CDR2: MNHNY, SVGAGI (reference sequence). With 6 bases removed from V and 8 bases from J, the gap between germline ends came to 22 bases. CDR3 sequence reads: CASRHLPQGPPGYTF. The CDR3 bases are TGTGCCAGCAGGCACCTCCCGCAGGGACCGCCAGGCTACACCTTC.

This clonotype came up many times. The chain carries TRBV28 and TRBJ1-6; TRBD1 aligns across 8 bases. The CDR3 is made up of 14 amino acids. J was trimmed by 10 bases and V by 6 bases; bases with no gene match: 8. The V gene's germline CDR1 is MDHEN and CDR2 SYDVKM. CDR3 loop: CASRRSDRGSPLHF. In DNA, the CDR3 is TGTGCCAGCAGGCGTAGCGACAGGGGATCACCCCTCCACTTT. Using reference TRBV28 and TRBJ1-6 for the parts outside the CDR3, the full variable domain is DVKVTQSSRYLVKRTGEKVFLECVQDMDHENMFWYRQDPGLGLRLIYFSYDVKMKEKGDIPEGYSVSREKKERFSLILESASTNQTSMYLCASRRSDRGSPLHFGNGTRLTVT.

The V gene is TRBV24-1, the J gene TRBJ2-1, with D uncertain. CDR1 is KGHDR and CDR2 is SFDVKD in the germline V gene. The CDR3 sequence is 16 residues long. V shed 0 bases and J shed 0 bases, with 8 bases lying between them. The CDR3, as DNA: TGTGCCACCAGTGATTTGTCGGCTAGCTCCTACAATGAGCAGTTCTTC. It yields the protein CATSDLSASSYNEQFF.

This clonotype was seen repeatedly, ten times or more. The chain is built from TRBV12-3 or TRBV12-4 and TRBJ1-1; no reliable D call. V was pared by 2 bases and J by 0 bases, with 10 bases between. The CDR3 has 15 amino acids. CDR3 DNA: TGTGCCAGCAGTTTACCTTCATCCATGAACACTGAAGCTTTCTTT. Encoded protein: CASSLPSSMNTEAFF.

This clonotype is medium-sized by share. The V call is TRBV5-1, the J call TRBJ2-2, with D unresolved. The V end was cut by 0 bases, the J end by 5 bases, with 8 bases between. The CDR3 contains 14 residues. The germline CDR1 and CDR2 sequences are SGHRS and YFSETQ. CDR3 residues: CASSLVGLTGELFF. CDR3 in DNA: TGCGCCAGCAGCTTGGTTGGTCTGACCGGGGAGCTGTTTTTT.

This clonotype was seen ten or more times. The chain is built from TRBV20-1 and TRBJ2-1, with 13 nucleotides matching TRBD2. Germline V gene sequence: CDR1 DFQATT, CDR2 SNEGSKA (reference sequence). V gave up 2 bases and J gave up 0 bases; unmatched junction bases: 19. CDR3 length equals 22 residues. This CDR3 is CSARSGTSGTTRPRSSYNEQFF. In nucleotides, the CDR3 is TGCAGTGCTAGATCCGGGACTAGCGGGACTACCCGACCCAGAAGCTCCTACAATGAGCAGTTCTTC.

This clonotype was picked up many times. The chain uses TRBV4-1 and TRBJ1-6, with D unclear. The length of the CDR3 is 14 residues. V was trimmed by 1 base and J by 8 bases, leaving 9 bases between them. Per the germline V gene, CDR1 is MGHRA and CDR2 is YSYEKL. The CDR3 nucleotides are TGCGCCAGCAGCCAAGGGAAACGGGATTCACCCCTCCACTTT. Protein: CASSQGKRDSPLHF.

This chain connects TRBV20-1 to TRBJ1-5; 7 nucleotides match TRBD1. CDR3 length: 12 residues. With V trimmed by 5 bases and J by 4 bases, 2 bases remained unmatched. CDR1 and CDR2 (germline): DFQATT, SNEGSKA (reference sequence). The CDR3 nucleotides read TGCAGTGCTGGGGACAGTAATCAGCCCCAGCATTTT. This encodes CSAGDSNQPQHF.

The chain is built from TRBV30 and TRBJ1-6; no firm D call. Trimming took off 2 bases at V and 7 bases at J, with 6 bases between the two ends. There are 12 residues in the CDR3. Germline V gene data show CDR1 as GTSNPN and CDR2 as SVGIG (reference sequence). The CDR3 is CAWSPENSPLHF. CDR3 coding DNA: TGTGCCTGGAGTCCGGAAAATTCACCCCTCCACTTT.